A single sample gave rise to the 14 T cell receptor beta chains below, sequenced in a study of shared clonotypes between healthy human individuals. In the naive CD8 group, cells lacked CD45RO and were positively selected for CCR7, so terminally differentiated effector memory CD45RA+ cells were left out. Assay used: immunoSEQ multiplex PCR; TCRdb lists only in-frame clones, some missing. This table holds a few million clones, about 93% found once. Sequencing was performed on naive CD8+ T cells from PBMCs. All receptors derive from a man between 18 and 29 years old in good health. Some clones in this sample may be carry-over from other donors' samples.

The CDR3 coding sequence is TGTGCCAGCAGCTTGGGGACTAGCGCCCACAATGAGCAGTTCTTC. This translates into CASSLGTSAHNEQFF. V is TRBV13 and J is TRBJ2-1; 10 nucleotides line up with TRBD2. Germline V gives CDR1 PRHDT, CDR2 FYEKMQ (reference sequence). The ends lost 3 bases at V and 5 bases at J; junction bases unmatched: 4. The CDR3 consists of 15 residues. The entire variable domain, with the rest obtained from reference TRBV13 and TRBJ2-1, is as follows: AAGVIQSPRHLIKEKRETATLKCYPIPRHDTVYWYQQGPGQDPQFLISFYEKMQSDKGSIPDRFSAQQFSDYHSELNMSSLELGDSALYFCASSLGTSAHNEQFFGPGTRLTVL.

The chain employs TRBV4-1 and TRBJ2-7, with 12 positions matching TRBD2. This CDR3 has 17 residues. CDR1 is MGHRA, CDR2 YSYEKL, per germline. V lost 0 bases, J lost 5 bases, and 8 bases stayed unmatched. DNA for the CDR3: TGCGCCAGCAGCCAAGAATCGACTAGCGGGAGTCACCACGAGCAGTACTTC. Protein sequence: CASSQESTSGSHHEQYF.

The rearrangement joins TRBV6-5 to TRBJ1-1; D gene ambiguous. Germline V gene data show CDR1 as MNHEY and CDR2 as SVGAGI. CDR3 size: 15 residues. Trimming removed 2 bases at V and 0 bases at J, with 10 bases between. The CDR3 region has the DNA TGTGCCAGCAGTTACCGACGCCGGATGAACACTGAAGCTTTCTTT. It encodes CASSYRRRMNTEAFF.

CDR3 sequence reads: CASSLQGSGANVLTF. The CDR3 nucleotides are TGTGCCAGCAGCCTACAGGGGTCGGGGGCCAACGTCCTGACTTTC. This chain uses TRBV13 with TRBJ2-6; 7 nucleotides line up with TRBD1. This CDR3 has 15 residues. Germline CDR1 is PRHDT and CDR2 is FYEKMQ (reference sequence). Trimming removed 5 bases from V and 4 bases from J; junction bases left unmatched: 5.

Only one count was recorded for this clone. The CDR3 DNA sequence: TGTGCCAGCAGCTTAGGTCCCAGACACAAGTTCTTC. Encoded protein: CASSLGPRHKFF. The chain links TRBV7-9 to TRBJ2-1; D is unclear. From germline, CDR1 is SEHNR and CDR2 FQNEAQ (reference sequence). Trimming removed 1 base at V and 14 bases at J, with 12 bases between. The CDR3 has 12 amino acids.

This chain joins TRBV21-1 and TRBJ2-7; TRBD2 reflects the table's D call only, with no check against the DNA. TRBV21-1 is a known pseudogene. This CDR3 comprises 12 residues. CDR3 sequence (DNA): TGTGCCAGCAGCAAAGTCGCCTACGAGCAGTACTTC. This gives the protein CASSKVAYEQYF.

This clone was picked up one time. The CDR3 nucleotides read TGTGCCAGCAGCTCCCTGGGGGAGGGCCCCTACAATGAGCAGTTCTTC. Translation: CASSSLGEGPYNEQFF. This chain uses TRBV7-8 with TRBJ2-1, with 7 bases that match TRBD2. This CDR3 has 16 residues. Germline-derived CDR1 and CDR2 are SGHVS and FQNEAQ. V was clipped by 4 bases and J by 2 bases; unmatched bases: 8.

This clone appeared a few times. This rearrangement joins TRBV9 to TRBJ1-3; TRBD1 agrees at 7 bases. The CDR3 totals 17 residues. Germline CDR1 is SGDLS and CDR2 is YYNGEE. V shed 4 bases and J 0 bases; nucleotides not matched to a gene: 10. CDR3 sequence reads: CASSKGQALYSGNTIYF. In nucleotides, the CDR3 is TGTGCCAGCAGCAAAGGACAGGCTTTATACTCTGGAAACACCATATATTTT.

The rearrangement links TRBV11-2 to TRBJ2-6; D remains unclear. Deletions cut 2 bases from V and 4 bases from J, with 15 bases between. Per germline, CDR1 SGHAT and CDR2 FQNNGV. This CDR3 has 17 residues. The CDR3 bases are TGTGCCAGCAGCTTATCTCCGGGCTTAGCAGGGGCCAACGTCCTGACTTTC. It is translated as CASSLSPGLAGANVLTF.

This chain links TRBV7-9 with TRBJ2-7; D might be TRBD1 (5 bases). The CDR3 consists of 17 residues. With 1 base removed from V and 2 bases from J, the gap between germline ends came to 18 bases. Germline-derived CDR1 and CDR2 are SEHNR and FQNEAQ (reference sequence). The CDR3 sequence is CASSLDRPPTEPYEQYF. In DNA, the CDR3 is TGTGCCAGCAGCTTAGACCGCCCCCCGACAGAACCCTACGAGCAGTACTTC.

This clone was picked up one time. The genes are TRBV27 and TRBJ2-1; D call uncertain. Trimming removed 8 bases from V and 2 bases from J, with 13 bases in between. Germline CDR1 reads MNHEY; CDR2 reads SMNVEV (reference sequence). This CDR3 has 14 amino acids. The CDR3 DNA is TGTGCCAGCTCAGGCCTTGATGCCTACAATGAGCAGTTCTTC. Protein sequence: CASSGLDAYNEQFF.

This chain uses TRBV9 with TRBJ1-2, with D tentatively TRBD1 (5 bases). CDR1 and CDR2 (germline): SGDLS, YYNGEE. The V and J ends lost 0 bases and 8 bases respectively, with 8 bases between them. This CDR3 has 12 residues. The CDR3 loop reads CASSVEGQGYTF. CDR3 nucleotides: TGTGCCAGCAGCGTAGAGGGGCAGGGCTACACCTTC. The variable domain in full, with the rest retrieved from reference TRBV9 and TRBJ1-2, is DSGVTQTPKHLITATGQRVTLRCSPRSGDLSVYWYQQSLDQGLQFLIQYYNGEERAKGNILERFSAQQFPDLHSELNLSSLELGDSALYFCASSVEGQGYTFGSGTRLTVV.

This clone showed up just once. This chain uses TRBV28 with TRBJ2-3; 14 nucleotides agree with TRBD2. The CDR3 extends over 19 amino acids. J lost 3 bases, V lost 6 bases, and 14 bases had no gene match. Germline loops: CDR1 MDHEN, CDR2 SYDVKM. CDR3 amino acids: CASSLHKRTSGRKTDTQYF. In DNA form, the CDR3 reads TGTGCCAGCAGCCTACATAAGCGGACTAGCGGGAGGAAGACAGATACGCAGTATTTT.

This sequence joins TRBV28 and TRBJ1-4; TRBD1 is a possible D gene (5 bases). Germline loops: CDR1 MDHEN, CDR2 SYDVKM. V gave up 0 bases and J gave up 0 bases, with 17 bases separating them. The CDR3 contains 19 residues. CDR3 in amino acids: CASSLWTEQASATNEKLFF. CDR3 nucleotides: TGTGCCAGCAGTTTATGGACAGAACAAGCCTCTGCAACTAATGAAAAACTGTTTTTT.